The clone carrying this T cell receptor (beta chain) was recorded at least ten times. Its antigen remains unidentified. CDR3 length equals 16 residues. J lost 2 bases, V lost 1 base, and 8 bases had no gene match. The germline V gene has CDR1 SEHNR and CDR2 FQNEAQ (reference sequence). It was RNA transcripts that yielded the amplified TCR beta CDR3 regions. TCR CDR3 underwent first-round RT-PCR with the HTBI primer set. TCRdb called the multiplex PCR reads again in MiXCR, with one record for every CDR3 protein. The data hold about half a million distinct CDR3 sequences, with around 24% observed a single time. Diagnostic decisions used clinical symptoms, serum thyroxine and TRAb, thyroid ultrasound and orbital computed tomography. This sample is part of a study of T cells in Graves' hyperthyroidism and ophthalmopathy. General study results and limits: In blood, most of the thyroid clonotypes expanded above 0.001 were also present. Ophthalmopathy was predicted by the model a median of approximately 6 months ahead of onset.

Sequences were obtained from blood. The clonotype originates from a woman between 25 and 40 years old with Graves' ophthalmopathy. This sequence joins TRBV7-9 and TRBJ2-7, with TRBD2 identical over 7 bases. CDR3 sequence (DNA): TGTGCCAGCAGCTTAGGGTCGGTGGGGGGGACCTACGAGCAGTACTTC. Translated: CASSLGSVGGTYEQYF.